These T cell receptor beta chains were read from a single sample in a study of T-cell reconstitution after alpha-beta-depleted transplantation in children. From the PCR reads, TCRdb called clonotypes with MiXCR, one entry per CDR3 protein. The table lists around 130,000 distinct CDR3 sequences, approximately 8.7% of them singletons. The specimen comprised PBMCs, mostly from graft donor cells, sampled 180 days after TCRalphabeta/CD19-depleted stem cell transplant. The receptors were sampled from a girl under three years old who had a stem cell transplant for combined immunodeficiency, so the T cells may come from the graft donor. Each CDR3 is given with its conserved first and last residue. D genes are given only for firm matches. The size field is filled for only some rows; it gives once, few, many or a size class.

J	size	V	D	DNA	CDR3
TRBJ2-5	many	TRBV25-1	.	TGTGCCAGCAGTGAATACGGGGTAAACCAAGAGACCCAGTACTTC	CASSEYGVNQETQYF
TRBJ1-6	.	TRBV30	TRBD1	TGTGCCTGGAGTGCCAACAGGGGGCCCACCTATAATTCACCCCTCCACTTT	CAWSANRGPTYNSPLHF
TRBJ2-7	few	TRBV20-1	.	TGCAGTGCGTCAGGGGACCCCTACGAGCAGTACTTC	CSASGDPYEQYF
TRBJ1-4	few	TRBV4-3	TRBD1	TGCGCCAGCAGCCCCGACGGGACAGGGTCTAATGAAAAACTGTTTTTT	CASSPDGTGSNEKLFF
TRBJ2-7	.	TRBV6-5	TRBD2	TGTGCCAGCAGTTTCTCGAGCGGGGCTCCCTACGAGCAGTACTTC	CASSFSSGAPYEQYF
TRBJ2-1	few	TRBV12-3/TRBV12-4	.	TGTGCCAGCAGTTTTGAAGCCCTAGAGATTGAGCAGTTCTTC	CASSFEALEIEQFF
TRBJ2-5	.	TRBV20-1	TRBD2	TGCAGTGCTCCCAAAGCGGGGGGCCAAGAGACCCAGTACTTC	CSAPKAGGQETQYF
TRBJ2-3	.	TRBV4-3	.	TGCGCCAGCAGCCAAGAGGGCACCTACACAGATACGCAGTATTTT	CASSQEGTYTDTQYF
TRBJ2-2	.	TRBV5-1	TRBD1	TGCGCCAGCAGCTTGGCCTTCTCGACAGGGGACACCGGGGAGCTGTTTTTT	CASSLAFSTGDTGELFF
TRBJ1-1	few	TRBV27	.	TGTGCCAGCAGTCCCGGTCAGAGAAACACTGAAGCTTTCTTT	CASSPGQRNTEAFF
TRBJ2-7	many	TRBV9	.	TGTGCCAGCAGCCCCTATGGGGCGGACAGTCTTCCCTACGAGCAGTACTTC	CASSPYGADSLPYEQYF
TRBJ2-3	.	TRBV29-1	.	TGCAGCGCTGAGAGTACGCAGTATTTT	CSAESTQYF
TRBJ2-3	.	TRBV5-1	.	TGCGCCAGCAGCTTGGCCGGGGGAATCAGCCTCACAGATACGCAGTATTTT	CASSLAGGISLTDTQYF
TRBJ2-4	many	TRBV7-3	TRBD1	TGTGCCAGCAGCCCCACAGACAGGGGCGACATTCAGTACTTC	CASSPTDRGDIQYF
TRBJ2-2	few	TRBV12-3/TRBV12-4	.	TGTGCCAGCAGTTTGGGGGCTGCCGGGGAGCTGTTTTTT	CASSLGAAGELFF
TRBJ2-3	.	TRBV20-1	TRBD2	TGCAGTGCTGCACTAGCGGGTCCCCCAGATACGCAGTATTTT	CSAALAGPPDTQYF
TRBJ2-7	few	TRBV20-1	TRBD1	TGCAGTGCCCGGGGACAGGGGAAACTATACGAGCAGTACTTC	CSARGQGKLYEQYF
TRBJ2-7	few	TRBV3-1	TRBD1	TGTGCCAGCAGCGAGGGACAGGGGGTTCACGAGCAGTACTTC	CASSEGQGVHEQYF
TRBJ2-5	.	TRBV12-3/TRBV12-4	TRBD2	TGTGCCAGCACCTTAGCGGGGGGGCGGGAGACCCAGTACTTC	CASTLAGGRETQYF
TRBJ1-2	many	TRBV20-1	TRBD1	TGCAGTGCTAGTGGACAGGGAGCCTATGGCTACACCTTC	CSASGQGAYGYTF
TRBJ2-7	.	TRBV29-1	TRBD1	TGCAGCGGGCGGACAGGCTACGAGCAGTACTTC	CSGRTGYEQYF
TRBJ1-5	.	TRBV12-3/TRBV12-4	.	TGTGCCAGCAGTTCCCCCGGGCAGCCCCAGCATTTT	CASSSPGQPQHF
TRBJ2-1	many	TRBV18	.	TGTGCCAGCTCACTGGGTCGAGGACTCAATGAGCAGTTCTTC	CASSLGRGLNEQFF
TRBJ1-5	few	TRBV24-1	TRBD1	TGTGCCACCAGTGATCAAGGGACAGGCAATCAGCCCCAGCATTTT	CATSDQGTGNQPQHF
TRBJ2-2	many	TRBV5-1	.	TGCGCCAGCAGCTTTAATCAGAACACCGGGGAGCTGTTTTTT	CASSFNQNTGELFF
TRBJ2-7	few	TRBV5-5	.	TGTGCCAGCAGCTTGGAATTAGCCCTTTTGGGGCAGTACTTC	CASSLELALLGQYF
TRBJ1-2	.	TRBV20-1	.	TGCAGTGCTACTATAGGGCCTTCTAACTATGGCTACACCTTC	CSATIGPSNYGYTF
TRBJ2-7	.	TRBV7-9	.	TGTGCCAGCAGCTTAGTACCGGACTACGAGCAGTACTTC	CASSLVPDYEQYF
TRBJ2-1	few	TRBV20-1	.	TGCAGTGCTAGTGGGGCGGGCTCCTACAATGAGCAGTTCTTC	CSASGAGSYNEQFF
TRBJ2-5	.	TRBV18	TRBD2	TGTGCCAGCTCACCAACGGGGAAAAGGACTAGCGGGAGATTGGAGACCCAGTACTTC	CASSPTGKRTSGRLETQYF
TRBJ2-1	few	TRBV20-1	.	TGCAGTGCTAGAGTGCGGAGATCCTACAATGAGCAGTTCTTC	CSARVRRSYNEQFF
TRBJ2-7	.	TRBV5-1	TRBD1	TGCGCCAGCAGCCCCGAAGGGGGCCCGTTCTACGAGCAGTACTTC	CASSPEGGPFYEQYF
TRBJ1-2	few	TRBV7-3	.	TGTGCCAGCAGCCCAAAGGGCAGTTATGGCTACACCTTC	CASSPKGSYGYTF
TRBJ2-4	few	TRBV20-1	.	TGCAGTGCTAGGCGTTCCGGGACCCCTAATTGGTCTCAGTACTTC	CSARRSGTPNWSQYF
TRBJ2-3	.	TRBV6-2/TRBV6-3	.	TGTGCCAGCAGTTGGGGGAACACAGATACGCAGTATTTT	CASSWGNTDTQYF
TRBJ1-5	many	TRBV12-3/TRBV12-4	.	TGTGCCAGCAGTTTAGGCAGGTACGGCAATCAGCCCCAGCATTTT	CASSLGRYGNQPQHF
TRBJ1-3	few	TRBV20-1	.	TGCAGTGCTAGAGACTGGGAGAAAACTGGAAACACCATATATTTT	CSARDWEKTGNTIYF
TRBJ2-7	.	TRBV4-3	.	TGCGCCAGCAGCCAAGAGGTGGGGGCCTATGCCTACGAGCAGTACTTC	CASSQEVGAYAYEQYF
TRBJ2-5	.	TRBV7-8	.	TGTGCCAGCAGCCCCCCGCCTTGGACAATTATAGAGACCCAGTACTTC	CASSPPPWTIIETQYF
TRBJ1-1	.	TRBV12-3/TRBV12-4	.	TGTGCCAGCGGGGATATGGGGACTGATGAAGCTTTCTTT	CASGDMGTDEAFF
TRBJ2-7	few	TRBV6-1	TRBD1	TGTGCCAGCTTAATCAGGGGGTTGGTAGCCGAGCAGTACTTC	CASLIRGLVAEQYF
TRBJ2-5	few	TRBV4-3	TRBD1	TGCGCCAGCAGCCAGCAGGGGGATGGTCGAGAGACCCAGTACTTC	CASSQQGDGRETQYF
TRBJ2-7	.	TRBV10-3	TRBD2	TGTGCCATCAGTGCCGGGACTAGCGAGTGGTACGAGCAGTACTTC	CAISAGTSEWYEQYF
TRBJ2-1	many	TRBV9	TRBD2	TGTGCCAGCAGCCCACTGACTAGCGGGAGGGCCAGCAATGAGCAGTTCTTC	CASSPLTSGRASNEQFF
TRBJ2-1	few	TRBV20-1	TRBD2	TGCAGTGCTCCCCAACTAGCGGGGGGGCTCAATGAGCAGTTCTTC	CSAPQLAGGLNEQFF
TRBJ2-2	few	TRBV20-1	TRBD2	TGCAGTGCTAGTCGACTAGCGGGAGCCGGGGAGCTGTTTTTT	CSASRLAGAGELFF
TRBJ2-7	.	TRBV6-2/TRBV6-3	.	TGTGCCAGCAGACTGCGGGGGACAGGTACCTACGAGCAGTACTTC	CASRLRGTGTYEQYF
TRBJ2-1	.	TRBV7-2	.	TGTGCCAGCAGCTCTTGGGGCACTGACAATGAGCAGTTCTTC	CASSSWGTDNEQFF
TRBJ2-3	.	TRBV20-1	TRBD2	TGCAGTGCTAGAGCTTCCCCACTAGCGGGGGGTAGCACAGATACGCAGTATTTT	CSARASPLAGGSTDTQYF
TRBJ2-3	.	TRBV7-2	TRBD2	TGTGCCAGCAGCTCCCCTAGCGGGAGACCAGATACGCAGTATTTT	CASSSPSGRPDTQYF
TRBJ2-6	many	TRBV29-1	.	TGCAGCGTTGAGCTGACTCCTGGGGCCAACGTCCTGACTTTC	CSVELTPGANVLTF
TRBJ2-3	.	TRBV15	TRBD2	TGTGCCACCAGCACGACTATCCCCTCCGGGACTAGCGGGCACACAGATACGCAGTATTTT	CATSTTIPSGTSGHTDTQYF
TRBJ2-7	few	TRBV6-5	TRBD1	TGTGCCAGCAGTTACAAGGGACAGGCGCCCTTATACGAGCAGTACTTC	CASSYKGQAPLYEQYF
TRBJ2-4	few	TRBV6-1	.	TGTGCCAGCAGACCAGGGCGGGTAGCCAAAAACATTCAGTACTTC	CASRPGRVAKNIQYF
TRBJ2-2	.	TRBV27	TRBD2	TGTGCCAGCAACTCTGGACTAGCGGGACGGGGGGAGCTGTTTTTT	CASNSGLAGRGELFF
TRBJ2-2	few	TRBV6-1	.	TGTGCCAGCAGTGTCGCAGGGTACACCGGGGAGCTGTTTTTT	CASSVAGYTGELFF
TRBJ2-3	.	TRBV20-1	.	TGCAGTGTTAGAGGACAGGTTCGCGGGGAGTTCACAGATACGCAGTATTTT	CSVRGQVRGEFTDTQYF
TRBJ1-2	few	TRBV19	.	TGTGCCAGTAGTCCCCGCGGGACGGCCTATGGCTACACCTTC	CASSPRGTAYGYTF
TRBJ2-7	few	TRBV29-1	TRBD2	TGCAGCGTGCGACTAGCCAGCTCCTACGAGCAGTACTTC	CSVRLASSYEQYF